This TCR beta chain was documented in a study of blood T cell repertoires in COVID-19. As processed by the authors: The authors estimated nucleated cell counts from reference gene primer amplification. Clones were read by immunoSEQ multiplex PCR, and TCRdb kept only the in-frame ones, dropping some. The D gene and trimming were derived from the DNA, and the V and J assignments and clone size from that table. This table has 13,000 or so clones, about 88% appearing once. This clone was picked up a small number of times. V lost 4 bases, J lost 6 bases, and 3 bases stayed unmatched. CDR1 and CDR2 from the germline V gene are SGHVS and FNYEAQ. This CDR3 has 15 amino acids.

Material for sequencing was peripheral blood. The chain links TRBV7-6 to TRBJ2-2; TRBD2 matches at 12 bases. This sequence was found in a human donor in a cohort sampled during active COVID-19. The CDR3 loop is CASSSSSGRAGELFF. The DNA of the CDR3 is TGTGCCAGCAGCTCTTCTAGCGGGAGGGCCGGGGAGCTGTTTTTT.